Below are 18 T cell receptor beta chains sequenced from a single sample in a study of tumor and adjacent non-tumor tissue in lung cancer. The library came from three nested PCR rounds adapted from ARM-PCR protocols. TCRdb re-analysed the multiplex PCR reads in MiXCR, keeping a single row per CDR3 protein. The sample lists 200,000 or so distinct CDR3 sequences; 71% were seen once. RNA was extracted from bulk tissue without any cell sorting. Sequenced sample: lung tumor tissue. The receptor source for this set is a man between 60 and 75 years old with non-small cell lung cancer.

A note on this clonotype: The junction differs from germline at one of its ends, possibly a read error. This rearrangement joins TRBV20-1 to TRBJ2-3, with D perhaps matching TRBD2 (5 bases). The CDR3 extends over 14 amino acids. CDR1 DFQATT and CDR2 SNEGSKA come from the germline V gene (reference sequence). The CDR3 sequence is CSAGGYSCRDTQYF. The CDR3 bases are TGCAGTGCTGGCGGGTATTCGTGCAGAGATACGCAATATTTT.

In this sample, this clonotype turned up once. A read error may produce the germline difference seen at one junction end. The genes are TRBV4-2 and TRBJ2-2; weak D call: TRBD1 (6 bases). The V gene's germline CDR1 is LGHNA and CDR2 YNFKEQ. The CDR3 runs 15 residues. The CDR3 nucleotides read TGTGTCAGCAGCCAAGCGACAGGAGGCACCGGGGAGCTGTTTTTT. Its translation is CVSSQATGGTGELFF.

CDR3 protein: CASSPDRAKYEQYF. The CDR3 nucleotides are TGTGCCAGCAGCCCTGACAGGGCGAAGTACGAGCAGTACTTC. The chain carries TRBV7-9 and TRBJ2-7, with TRBD1 matching over 7 bases. This CDR3 contains 14 residues. CDR1 is SEHNR and CDR2 is FQNEAQ in the germline V gene (reference sequence). Germline trimming cut 5 bases from V and 4 bases from J; bases unmatched to any gene: 8.

V and J are TRBV6-5 and TRBJ2-7; TRBD1 matches 8 bases. This CDR3 contains 15 residues. CDR1 MNHEY and CDR2 SVGAGI come from the germline V gene. V was clipped by 3 bases and J by 1 base; unmatched bases: 5. CDR3 residues: CASSYEQGGSYEQYF. In DNA, the CDR3 is TGTGCCAGCAGTTATGAACAGGGGGGTTCCTACGAGCAGTACTTC.

Worth noting for this clonotype: The conserved phenylalanine or tryptophan is not found at the CDR3 terminus, so this likely reflects a read error. The chain links TRBV6-2 or TRBV6-3 to TRBJ2-1; D is unresolved. CDR3 length: 18 residues. Germline assignment: CDR1 MNHEY and CDR2 SVGEGT. V was trimmed by 7 bases and J by 0 bases, leaving 22 bases between them. CDR3 amino acids: CASNYIRSDFSSYNEQFL. The CDR3 region has the DNA TGTGCCAGCAATTATATCCGGAGTGATTTTAGCTCCTACAATGAGCAGTTCTTA.

The chain is built from TRBV28 and TRBJ2-3; D possibly matches TRBD1 or TRBD2 (5 bases each). Trimming pared 8 bases from V and 2 bases from J, leaving 8 bases between. Germline loops: CDR1 MDHEN, CDR2 SYDVKM. The CDR3 covers 12 residues. CDR3 region: CASGGFTDTQYF. DNA of the CDR3: TGTGCCAGCGGGGGATTCACAGATACGCAGTATTTT.

This sequence joins TRBV20-1 and TRBJ2-5; TRBD2 agrees at 8 bases. Trimming at V came to 1 base and at J to 11 bases, leaving 12 bases not matched to a gene. Germline lookup yields CDR1 DFQATT and CDR2 SNEGSKA (reference sequence). The CDR3 spans 14 residues. CDR3 bases: TGCAGTGCTAGAGCGGGGGGGCACCAAGTGACACAGTACTTC. Encoded protein: CSARAGGHQVTQYF.

Comments on this clonotype: In this CDR3 the conserved last residue, phenylalanine or tryptophan, is missing, so a read error is likely. This chain links TRBV11-2 with TRBJ1-5; 10 bases line up with TRBD1. Trimming removed 3 bases from V and 5 bases from J; junction bases left unmatched: 4. CDR1 is SGHAT, CDR2 FQNNGV, per germline. The length of the CDR3 is 15 residues. CDR3 DNA sequence: TGTGCCAGCAGCTTGTGGACAGGGGGAGATCAGCCCCAGCATTCT. It translates to CASSLWTGGDQPQHS.

As concerns this clonotype: The junction does not match germline at one end; this may be a read error. The chain links TRBV29-1 to TRBJ1-1; D gene unclear. This CDR3 is built from 14 residues. CDR1 and CDR2 from the germline V gene are SQVTM and ANQGSEA. The CDR3 protein is CSVEGLFQGTETFF. CDR3 DNA sequence: TGCAGTGTTGAAGGGCTTTTCCAAGGAACTGAGACTTTCTTT.

With respect to this clonotype: In this CDR3 the conserved last residue, phenylalanine or tryptophan, is missing, so a read error is likely. The V and J genes are TRBV11-2 and TRBJ1-2; unclear D gene. Germline lookup yields CDR1 SGHAT and CDR2 FQNNGV. This CDR3 region has 13 residues. V lost 4 bases, J lost 8 bases, and 14 bases lay in between. The CDR3 loop is CASSSLLMGGYTI. In DNA, the CDR3 is TGTGCCAGCAGCTCCTTATTGATGGGGGGCTACACCATC.

The chain combines TRBV29-1 with TRBJ2-3; 8 bases match TRBD2. V dropped 3 bases and J dropped 11; count of bases not matched to a gene: 10. The CDR3 spans 13 residues. Germline V gene data show CDR1 as SQVTM and CDR2 as ANQGSEA. CDR3 nucleotide sequence: TGCAGCGTTGACGGGAGTAGCGGGACCTGGCAGTATTTT. Translation gives CSVDGSSGTWQYF.

A remark on this clonotype: Mismatch with germline at one junction end may stem from a read error. The chain couples TRBV11-2 to TRBJ1-1, with D maybe TRBD1 (5 bases). CDR1 and CDR2 from the germline V gene are SGHAT and FQNNGV. This CDR3 is 14 amino acids long. CDR3 bases: TGTGCCATCAGCCCCAGGGCTATGAACACTGAAGCTTTATTT. Translated, it gives CAISPRAMNTEALF.

This clonotype was counted a few times. CDR3 nucleotides: TGTGCCAGCAGTGTCGGAACAGATACGCAGTATTTT. Its protein product is CASSVGTDTQYF. This rearrangement joins TRBV2 to TRBJ2-3; D is uncertain. The V gene lost 4 bases and the J gene lost 3 bases, with 5 bases spanning the gap. Germline CDR1 reads SNHLY; CDR2 reads FYNNEI. The CDR3 runs to 12 residues.

Regarding this clonotype: A clone one base away is much larger, so this may be a read error. The rearrangement links TRBV20-1 to TRBJ2-1, with D perhaps TRBD2 (7 bases). The germline V gene encodes CDR1 DFQATT and CDR2 SNEGSKA (reference sequence). V lost 5 bases and J lost 4, with 21 bases in between. The CDR3 totals 16 residues. Here the CDR3 DNA reads TGCAGTGCTCTTAACTCAGCGAGGGGGGGATACAATGAGCAGTTCTTC. Translation: CSALNSARGGYNEQFF.

The genes are TRBV12-3 or TRBV12-4 and TRBJ2-5; D possibly corresponds to TRBD2 (5 bases). V was cut by 10 bases and J by 2 bases, with 20 bases left in between. This CDR3 has 15 amino acids. CDR3 protein: CANSRKTNGQETQYF. The CDR3 DNA sequence: TGTGCCAACAGCCGGAAGACTAACGGACAAGAGACCCAGTACTTC.

This clonotype has only a few counts. A clone one base away is much larger, so this may be a read error. This chain uses TRBV11-2 with TRBJ2-7; the match to TRBD1 covers 8 bases. Per the germline V gene, CDR1 is SGHAT and CDR2 is FQNNGV. This CDR3 contains 12 residues. CDR3: CASSFTGQERYF. CDR3 DNA sequence: TGTGCCAGCAGCTTCACGGGACAGGAGCGGTACTTC. Full variable domain (missing parts from reference TRBV11-2 and TRBJ2-7): EAGVAQSPRYKIIEKRQSVAFWCNPISGHATLYWYQQILGQGPKLLIQFQNNGVVDDSQLPKDRFSAERLKGVDSTLKIQPAKLEDSAVYLCASSFTGQERYFGPGTRLTVT.

As regards this clonotype: A read error may account for a junction end that differs from germline. This chain joins TRBV28 and TRBJ2-5; D call uncertain. This CDR3 has 12 residues. The germline gives CDR1 MDHEN, CDR2 SYDVKM. CDR3 sequence (DNA): TGTGACAGCAGCCGGTCCCGAGAGACCCAGTACTTC. Protein product: CDSSRSRETQYF.

A remark on this clonotype: Given a much more abundant clone one base away, this may be a read error. The chain uses TRBV6-5 and TRBJ2-3; possible D gene TRBD1, 5 bases. CDR1 and CDR2 from the germline V gene are MNHEY and SVGAGI. The CDR3 sequence is 17 residues long. In DNA form, the CDR3 reads TGTGCCAGCAGTTACGGCGGTGGGGCTGCGAGCACAGATACGCAGTTTTTT. As protein: CASSYGGGAASTDTQFF.